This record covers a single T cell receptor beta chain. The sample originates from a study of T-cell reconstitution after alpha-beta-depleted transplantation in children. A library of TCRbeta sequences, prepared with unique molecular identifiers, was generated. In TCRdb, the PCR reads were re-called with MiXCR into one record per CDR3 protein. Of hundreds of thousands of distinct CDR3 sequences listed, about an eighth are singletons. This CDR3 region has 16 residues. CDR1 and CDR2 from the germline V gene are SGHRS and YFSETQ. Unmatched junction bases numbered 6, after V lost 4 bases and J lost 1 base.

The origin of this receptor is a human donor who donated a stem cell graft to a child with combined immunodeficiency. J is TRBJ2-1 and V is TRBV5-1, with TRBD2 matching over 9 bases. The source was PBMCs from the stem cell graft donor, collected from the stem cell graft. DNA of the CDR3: TGCGCCAGCAGCACAGAAGCGGGAGGTTCCTACAATGAGCAGTTCTTC. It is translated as CASSTEAGGSYNEQFF. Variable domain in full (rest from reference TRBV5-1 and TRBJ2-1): KAGVTQTPRYLIKTRGQQVTLSCSPISGHRSVSWYQQTPGQGLQFLFEYFSETQRNKGNFPGRFSGRQFSNSRSEMNVSTLELGDSALYLCASSTEAGGSYNEQFFGPGTRLTVL.